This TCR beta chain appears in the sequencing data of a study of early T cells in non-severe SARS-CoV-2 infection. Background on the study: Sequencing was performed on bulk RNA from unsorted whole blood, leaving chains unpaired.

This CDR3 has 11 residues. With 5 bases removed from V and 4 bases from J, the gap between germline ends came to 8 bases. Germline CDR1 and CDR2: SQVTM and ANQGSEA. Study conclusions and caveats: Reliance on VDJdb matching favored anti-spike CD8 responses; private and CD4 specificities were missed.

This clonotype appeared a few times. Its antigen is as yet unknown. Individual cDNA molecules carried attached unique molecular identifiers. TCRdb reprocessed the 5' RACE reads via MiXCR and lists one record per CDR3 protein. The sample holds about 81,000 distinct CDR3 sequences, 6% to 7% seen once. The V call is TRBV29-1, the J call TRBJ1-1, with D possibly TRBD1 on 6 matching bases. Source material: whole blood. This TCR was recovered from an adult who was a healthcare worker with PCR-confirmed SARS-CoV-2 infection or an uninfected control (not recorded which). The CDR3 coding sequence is TGCAGCGTTAGAGGGGGCACTGAAGCTTTCTTT. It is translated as CSVRGGTEAFF. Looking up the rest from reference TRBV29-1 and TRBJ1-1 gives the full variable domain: SAVISQKPSRDICQRGTSLTIQCQVDSQVTMMFWYRQQPGQSLTLIATANQGSEATYESGFVIDKFPISRPNLTFSTLTVSNMSPEDSSIYLCSVRGGTEAFFGQGTRLTVV.